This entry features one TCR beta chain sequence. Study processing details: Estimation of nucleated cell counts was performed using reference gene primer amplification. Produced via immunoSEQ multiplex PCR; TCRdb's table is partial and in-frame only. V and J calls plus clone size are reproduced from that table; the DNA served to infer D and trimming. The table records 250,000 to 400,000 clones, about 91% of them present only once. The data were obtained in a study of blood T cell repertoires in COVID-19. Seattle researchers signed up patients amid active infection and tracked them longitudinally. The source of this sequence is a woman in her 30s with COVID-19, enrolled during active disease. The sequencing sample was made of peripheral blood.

The CDR3 DNA is TGTGCCAGCAGCTCTCCTAGTCAGCCCCAGCATTTT. Its translation is CASSSPSQPQHF. The rearrangement uses TRBV5-8 and TRBJ1-5, with D unclear. The CDR3 extends over 12 amino acids. Germline V gene sequence: CDR1 SGHTS, CDR2 YDEGEE. Trimming took off 3 bases at V and 6 bases at J, with 7 bases between the two ends. The full variable domain, its missing parts supplied by reference TRBV5-8 and TRBJ1-5, is EAGVTQSPTHLIKTRGQQATLRCSPISGHTSVYWYQQALGLGLQFLLWYDEGEERNRGNFPPRFSGRQFPNYSSELNVNALELEDSALYLCASSSPSQPQHFGDGTRLSIL.